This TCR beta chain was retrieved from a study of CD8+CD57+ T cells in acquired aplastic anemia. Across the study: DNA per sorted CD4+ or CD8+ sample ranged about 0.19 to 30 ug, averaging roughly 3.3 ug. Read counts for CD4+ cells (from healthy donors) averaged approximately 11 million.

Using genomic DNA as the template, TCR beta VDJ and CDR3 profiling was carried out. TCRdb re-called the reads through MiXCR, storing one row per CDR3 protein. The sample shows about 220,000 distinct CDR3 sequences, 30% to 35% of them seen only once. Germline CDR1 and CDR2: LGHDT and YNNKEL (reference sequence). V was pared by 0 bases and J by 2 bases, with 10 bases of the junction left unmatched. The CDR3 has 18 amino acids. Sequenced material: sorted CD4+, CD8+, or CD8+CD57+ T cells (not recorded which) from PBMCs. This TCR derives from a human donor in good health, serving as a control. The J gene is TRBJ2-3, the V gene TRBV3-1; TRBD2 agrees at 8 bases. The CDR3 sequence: CASSQERLATPNTDTQYF. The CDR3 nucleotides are TGTGCCAGCAGCCAAGAACGACTAGCGACACCAAACACAGATACGCAGTATTTT.